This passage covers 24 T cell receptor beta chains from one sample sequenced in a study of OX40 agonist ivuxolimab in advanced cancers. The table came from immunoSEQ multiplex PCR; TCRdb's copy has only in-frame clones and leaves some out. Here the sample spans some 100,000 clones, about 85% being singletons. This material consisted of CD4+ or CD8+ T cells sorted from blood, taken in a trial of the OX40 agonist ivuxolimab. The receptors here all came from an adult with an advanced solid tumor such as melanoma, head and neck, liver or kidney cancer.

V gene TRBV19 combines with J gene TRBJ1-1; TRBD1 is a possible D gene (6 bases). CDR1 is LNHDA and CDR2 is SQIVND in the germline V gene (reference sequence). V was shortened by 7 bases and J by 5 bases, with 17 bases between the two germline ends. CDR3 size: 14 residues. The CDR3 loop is CASTSLGGRTEAFF. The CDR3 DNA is TGTGCCAGTACCAGTCTGGGGGGGCGAACTGAAGCTTTCTTT.

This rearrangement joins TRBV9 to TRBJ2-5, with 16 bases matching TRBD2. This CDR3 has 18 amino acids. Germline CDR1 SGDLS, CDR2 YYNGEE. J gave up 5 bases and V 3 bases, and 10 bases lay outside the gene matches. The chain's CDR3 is CASSDGTSGGAGQETQYF. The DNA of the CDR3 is TGTGCCAGCAGCGACGGGACTAGCGGGGGGGCCGGCCAGGAGACCCAGTACTTC. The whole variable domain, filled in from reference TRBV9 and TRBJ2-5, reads DSGVTQTPKHLITATGQRVTLRCSPRSGDLSVYWYQQSLDQGLQFLIQYYNGEERAKGNILERFSAQQFPDLHSELNLSSLELGDSALYFCASSDGTSGGAGQETQYFGPGTRLLVL.

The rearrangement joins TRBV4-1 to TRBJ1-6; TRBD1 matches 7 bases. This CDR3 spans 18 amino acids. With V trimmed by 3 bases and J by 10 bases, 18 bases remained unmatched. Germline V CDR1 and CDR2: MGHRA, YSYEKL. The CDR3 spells CASSQLGTAGAHGSPLHF. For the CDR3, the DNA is TGCGCCAGCAGCCAGCTCGGGACAGCTGGGGCCCACGGCTCACCCCTCCACTTT.

Here the CDR3 DNA reads TGTGCCAGCAGCTTAGTGGGGGACGACACTGAAGCTTTCTTT. Translated, it gives CASSLVGDDTEAFF. V and J are TRBV5-4 and TRBJ1-1; tentative D call: TRBD1 (5 bases). Trimming took 2 bases from V and 3 from J, leaving 11 bases between them. CDR3 length equals 14 residues. Germline CDR1 is SGHNT and CDR2 is YYREEE (reference sequence).

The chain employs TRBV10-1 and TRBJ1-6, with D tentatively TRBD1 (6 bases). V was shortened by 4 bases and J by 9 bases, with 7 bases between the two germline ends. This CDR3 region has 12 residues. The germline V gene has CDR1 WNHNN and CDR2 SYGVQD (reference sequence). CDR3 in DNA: TGCGCCAGCAGTGGAGGGGGTTCACCCCTCCACTTT. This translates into CASSGGGSPLHF.

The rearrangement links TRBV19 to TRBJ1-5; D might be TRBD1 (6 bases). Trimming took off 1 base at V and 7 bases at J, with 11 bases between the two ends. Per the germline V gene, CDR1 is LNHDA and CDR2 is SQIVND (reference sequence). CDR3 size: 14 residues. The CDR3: CASSIAGDDQPQHF. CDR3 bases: TGTGCCAGTAGTATAGCAGGGGACGACCAGCCCCAGCATTTT.

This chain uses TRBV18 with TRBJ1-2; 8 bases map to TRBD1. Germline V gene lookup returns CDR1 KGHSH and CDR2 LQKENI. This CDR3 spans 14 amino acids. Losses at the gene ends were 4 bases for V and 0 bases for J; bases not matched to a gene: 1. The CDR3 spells CASSLGQANYGYTF. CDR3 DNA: TGTGCCAGCTCACTGGGACAGGCTAACTATGGCTACACCTTC.

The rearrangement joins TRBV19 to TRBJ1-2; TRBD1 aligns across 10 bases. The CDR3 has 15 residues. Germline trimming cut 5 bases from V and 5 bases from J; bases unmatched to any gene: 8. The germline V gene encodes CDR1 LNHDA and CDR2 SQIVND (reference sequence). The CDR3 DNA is TGTGCCAGTAGTCCTCGACAGGGGGCAATGTATGGCTACACCTTC. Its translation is CASSPRQGAMYGYTF. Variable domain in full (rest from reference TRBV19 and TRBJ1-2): DGGITQSPKYLFRKEGQNVTLSCEQNLNHDAMYWYRQDPGQGLRLIYYSQIVNDFQKGDIAEGYSVSREKKESFPLTVTSAQKNPTAFYLCASSPRQGAMYGYTFGSGTRLTVV.

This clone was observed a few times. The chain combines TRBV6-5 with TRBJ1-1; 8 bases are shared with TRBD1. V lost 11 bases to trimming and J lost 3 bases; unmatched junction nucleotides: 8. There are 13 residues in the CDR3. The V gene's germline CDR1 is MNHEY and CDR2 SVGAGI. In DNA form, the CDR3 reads TGTGCCGTGGAGGACAGGGAGTACACTGAAGCTTTCTTT. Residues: CAVEDREYTEAFF.

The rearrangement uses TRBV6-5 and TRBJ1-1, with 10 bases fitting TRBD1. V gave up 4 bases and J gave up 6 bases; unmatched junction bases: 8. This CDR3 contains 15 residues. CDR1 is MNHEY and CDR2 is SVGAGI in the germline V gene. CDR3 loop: CASSSAGTGEAEAFF. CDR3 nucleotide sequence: TGTGCCAGCAGTTCCGCTGGGACAGGGGAAGCTGAAGCTTTCTTT.

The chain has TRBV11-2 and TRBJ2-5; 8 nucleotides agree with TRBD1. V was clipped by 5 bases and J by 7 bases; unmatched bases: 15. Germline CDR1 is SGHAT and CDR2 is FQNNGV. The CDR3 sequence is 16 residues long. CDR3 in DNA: TGTGCCAGCAGCCCCCGGCTCACAGGGGGTTTGATGACCCAGTACTTC. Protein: CASSPRLTGGLMTQYF.

CDR3 loop: CASSAGTSAGITQYF. The CDR3 DNA reads TGTGCCAGCAGCGCCGGGACTAGCGCGGGAATTACCCAGTACTTC. The chain employs TRBV5-4 and TRBJ2-5; TRBD2 aligns across 10 bases. J gave up 8 bases and V 4 bases, and 11 bases lay outside the gene matches. The CDR3 length is 15 residues. Per the germline V gene, CDR1 is SGHNT and CDR2 is YYREEE (reference sequence).

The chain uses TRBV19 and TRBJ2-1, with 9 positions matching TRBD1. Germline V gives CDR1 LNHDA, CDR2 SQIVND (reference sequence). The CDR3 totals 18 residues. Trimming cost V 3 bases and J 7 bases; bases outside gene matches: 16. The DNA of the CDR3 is TGTGCCAGTAGTATGTACGGTAGGAGACAGGGGGAAGGGAATGAGCAGTTCTTC. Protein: CASSMYGRRQGEGNEQFF.

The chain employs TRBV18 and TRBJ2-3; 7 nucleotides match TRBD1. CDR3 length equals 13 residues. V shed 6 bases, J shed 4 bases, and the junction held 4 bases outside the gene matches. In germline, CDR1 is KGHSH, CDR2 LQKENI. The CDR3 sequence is CASSDRNADTQYF. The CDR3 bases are TGTGCCAGCTCGGACAGGAACGCAGATACGCAGTATTTT.

The CDR3: CASSWIQGRLNWLFF. The CDR3 region has the DNA TGTGCCAGCAGTTGGATCCAGGGAAGATTAAATTGGCTGTTTTTT. The V and J genes are TRBV2 and TRBJ2-2, with TRBD1 as a possible D gene (5 bases). Germline V gene lookup returns CDR1 SNHLY and CDR2 FYNNEI. This CDR3 region has 15 residues. V lost 5 bases, J lost 13 bases, and 23 bases lay in between.

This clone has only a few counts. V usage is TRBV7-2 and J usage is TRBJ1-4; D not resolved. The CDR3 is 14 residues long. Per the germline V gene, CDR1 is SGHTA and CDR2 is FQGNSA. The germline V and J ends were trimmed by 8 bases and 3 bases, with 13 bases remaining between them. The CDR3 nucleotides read TGTGCCAGCTCTACGACGCGTTCTAATGAAAAACTGTTTTTT. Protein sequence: CASSTTRSNEKLFF.

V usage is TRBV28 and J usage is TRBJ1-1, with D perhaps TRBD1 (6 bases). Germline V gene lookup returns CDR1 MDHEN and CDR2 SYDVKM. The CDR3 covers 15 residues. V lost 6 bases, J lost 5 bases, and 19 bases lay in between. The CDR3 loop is CASSRRQDDPTEAFF. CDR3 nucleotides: TGTGCCAGCAGCCGTAGACAGGACGACCCAACTGAAGCTTTCTTT.

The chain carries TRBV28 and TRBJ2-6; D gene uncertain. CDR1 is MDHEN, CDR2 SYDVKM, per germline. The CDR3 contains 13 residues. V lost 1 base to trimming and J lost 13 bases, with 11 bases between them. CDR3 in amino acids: CASSLSSVGVLTF. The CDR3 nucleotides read TGTGCCAGCAGTTTATCGAGTGTGGGTGTCCTGACTTTC.

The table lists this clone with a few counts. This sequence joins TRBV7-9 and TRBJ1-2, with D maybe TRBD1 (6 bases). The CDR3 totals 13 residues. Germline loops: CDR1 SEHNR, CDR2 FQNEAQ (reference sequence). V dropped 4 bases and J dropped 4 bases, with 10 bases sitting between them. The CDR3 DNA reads TGTGCCAGCAGCTCGGACAGCCCCTATGGCTACACCTTC. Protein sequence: CASSSDSPYGYTF. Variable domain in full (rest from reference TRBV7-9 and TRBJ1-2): DTGVSQNPRHKITKRGQNVTFRCDPISEHNRLYWYRQTLGQGPEFLTYFQNEAQLEKSRLLSDRFSAERPKGSFSTLEIQRTEQGDSAMYLCASSSDSPYGYTFGSGTRLTVV.

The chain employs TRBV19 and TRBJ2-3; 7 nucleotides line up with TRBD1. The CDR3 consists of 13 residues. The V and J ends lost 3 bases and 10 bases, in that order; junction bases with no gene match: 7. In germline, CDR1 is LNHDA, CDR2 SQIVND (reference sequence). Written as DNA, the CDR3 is TGTGCCAGTAGTATGGCCGGGACAGTCGCGCAGTATTTT. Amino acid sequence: CASSMAGTVAQYF. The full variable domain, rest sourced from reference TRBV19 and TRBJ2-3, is DGGITQSPKYLFRKEGQNVTLSCEQNLNHDAMYWYRQDPGQGLRLIYYSQIVNDFQKGDIAEGYSVSREKKESFPLTVTSAQKNPTAFYLCASSMAGTVAQYFGPGTRLTVL.

The DNA for the CDR3 is TGTGCCAGCAACCCACAGGGGAACACTGAAGCTTTCTTT. Encoded protein: CASNPQGNTEAFF. J is TRBJ1-1 and V is TRBV7-8; a weak D match, TRBD1 (6 bases). The V gene's germline CDR1 is SGHVS and CDR2 FQNEAQ. The germline V and J ends were trimmed by 7 bases and 1 base, with 10 bases remaining between them. The CDR3 length is 13 residues.

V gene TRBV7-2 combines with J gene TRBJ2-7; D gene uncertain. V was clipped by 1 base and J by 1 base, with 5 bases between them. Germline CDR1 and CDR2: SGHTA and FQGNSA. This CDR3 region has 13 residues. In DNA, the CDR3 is TGTGCCAGCAGCTTAGGAGAATCCTACGAGCAGTACGTC. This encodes CASSLGESYEQYV.

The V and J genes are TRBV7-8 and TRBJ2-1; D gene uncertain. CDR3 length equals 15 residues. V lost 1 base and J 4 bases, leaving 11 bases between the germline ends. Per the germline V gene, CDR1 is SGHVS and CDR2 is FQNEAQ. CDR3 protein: CASSLEAGAYNEQFF. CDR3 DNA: TGTGCCAGCAGCTTAGAGGCAGGAGCTTACAATGAGCAGTTCTTC.

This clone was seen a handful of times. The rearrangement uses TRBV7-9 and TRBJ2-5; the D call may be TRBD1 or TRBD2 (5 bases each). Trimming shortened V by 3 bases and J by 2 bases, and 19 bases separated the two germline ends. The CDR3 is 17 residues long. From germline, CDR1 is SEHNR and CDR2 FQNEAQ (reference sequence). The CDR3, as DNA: TGTGCCAGCAGCTTGTTCGGGGCCGAGAGCTCGCAAGAGACCCAGTACTTC. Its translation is CASSLFGAESSQETQYF.